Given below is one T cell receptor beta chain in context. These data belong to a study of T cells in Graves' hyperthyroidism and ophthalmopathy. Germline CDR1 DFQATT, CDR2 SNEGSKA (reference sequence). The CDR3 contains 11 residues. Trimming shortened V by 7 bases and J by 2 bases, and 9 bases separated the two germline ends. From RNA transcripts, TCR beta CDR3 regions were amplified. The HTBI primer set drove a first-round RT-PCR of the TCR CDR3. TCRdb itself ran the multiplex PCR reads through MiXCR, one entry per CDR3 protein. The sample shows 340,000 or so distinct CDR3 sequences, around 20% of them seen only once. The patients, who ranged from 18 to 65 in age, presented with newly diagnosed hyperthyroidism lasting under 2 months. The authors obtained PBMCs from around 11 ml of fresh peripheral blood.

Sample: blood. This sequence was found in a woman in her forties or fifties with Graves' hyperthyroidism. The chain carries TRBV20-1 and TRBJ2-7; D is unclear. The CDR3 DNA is TGCAGTGTCGGCGGAGCCTACGAGCAGTACTTC. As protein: CSVGGAYEQYF.